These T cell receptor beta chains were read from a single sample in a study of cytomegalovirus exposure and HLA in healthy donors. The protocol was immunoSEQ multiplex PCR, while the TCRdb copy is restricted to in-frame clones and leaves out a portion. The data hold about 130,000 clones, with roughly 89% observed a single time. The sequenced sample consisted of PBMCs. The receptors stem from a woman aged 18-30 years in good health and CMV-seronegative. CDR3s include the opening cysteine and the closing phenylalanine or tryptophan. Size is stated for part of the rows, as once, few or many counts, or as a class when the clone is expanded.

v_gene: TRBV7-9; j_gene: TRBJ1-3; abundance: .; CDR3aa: CASSPTGSWAGNTIYF
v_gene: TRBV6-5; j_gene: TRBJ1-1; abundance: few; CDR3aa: CASSRDGWSTEAFF
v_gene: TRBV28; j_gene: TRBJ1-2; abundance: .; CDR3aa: CALKPGNYGYTF
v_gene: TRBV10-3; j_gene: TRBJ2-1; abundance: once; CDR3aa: CAISDLADSYNEQFF
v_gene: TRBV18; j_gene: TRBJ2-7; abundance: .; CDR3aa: CASSSSGPYEQYF
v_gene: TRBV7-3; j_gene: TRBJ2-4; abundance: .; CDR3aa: CASSSRGASEKNIQYF
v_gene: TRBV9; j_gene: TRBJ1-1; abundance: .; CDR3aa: CASSARGGGNTEAFF
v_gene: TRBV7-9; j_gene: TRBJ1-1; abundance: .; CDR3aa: CASSPTGYDTEAFF
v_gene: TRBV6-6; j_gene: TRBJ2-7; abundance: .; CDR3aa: CASSPGQGVYEQYF
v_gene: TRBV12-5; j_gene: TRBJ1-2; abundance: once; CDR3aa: CASGLGQFGYTF
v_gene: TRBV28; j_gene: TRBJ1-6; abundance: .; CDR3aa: CASAIARASSPLHF
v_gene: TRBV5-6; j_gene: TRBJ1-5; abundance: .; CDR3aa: CASNSGYSNQPQHF
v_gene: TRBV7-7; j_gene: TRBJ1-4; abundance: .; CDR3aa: CASSLSGTGENEKLFF
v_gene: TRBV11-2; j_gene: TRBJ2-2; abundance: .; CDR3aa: CASSLGAGELFF
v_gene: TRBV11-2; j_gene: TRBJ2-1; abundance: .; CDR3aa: CASSLVPSYNEQFF
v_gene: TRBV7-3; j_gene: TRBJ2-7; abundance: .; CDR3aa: CASSPNPLDTDYEQYF
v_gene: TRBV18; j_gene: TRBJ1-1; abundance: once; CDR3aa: CASSYGEWNTEAFF
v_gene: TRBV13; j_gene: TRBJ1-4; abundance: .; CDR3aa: CASSSQGTDEKLFF
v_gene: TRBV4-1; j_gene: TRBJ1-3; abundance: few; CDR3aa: CASSQLTGTGNTIYF
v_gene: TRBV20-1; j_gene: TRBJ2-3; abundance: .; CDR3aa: CSAKRVDTQYF
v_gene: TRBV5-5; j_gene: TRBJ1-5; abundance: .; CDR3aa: CASSLSNINQPQHF
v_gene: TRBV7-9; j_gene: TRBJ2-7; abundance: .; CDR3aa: CASSPRDPQYF
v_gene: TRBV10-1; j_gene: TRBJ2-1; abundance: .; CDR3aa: CASSTSGGPVSEQFF
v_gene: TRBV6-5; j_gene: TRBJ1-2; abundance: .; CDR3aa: CASSPGERGYTF